The 29 T cell receptor beta chains given below trace back to one sample, sequenced in a study of blood T cell repertoires in COVID-19. The table came from immunoSEQ multiplex PCR; TCRdb's copy has only in-frame clones and leaves some out. The table has about half a million clones, roughly nine tenths seen once; the top ten hold roughly 0.9%. Sequences were obtained from peripheral blood. The origin of the receptors is a young man with COVID-19, enrolled during active disease.

The chain combines TRBV4-1 with TRBJ2-7, with a weak D call TRBD2 (6 bases). The CDR3 loop spans 15 amino acids. The V end lost 0 bases, the J end lost 2 bases, and 11 bases lay between the germline ends. Germline CDR1 reads MGHRA; CDR2 reads YSYEKL. The CDR3 region is CASSQEGGPPYEQYF. For the CDR3, the DNA is TGCGCCAGCAGCCAAGAAGGAGGGCCACCCTACGAGCAGTACTTC.

The chain is built from TRBV3-1 (or the pseudogene TRBV3-2) and TRBJ2-7; TRBD2 matches at 14 bases. V gave up 5 bases and J gave up 7 bases; unmatched junction bases: 10. This CDR3 has 16 amino acids. Germline V CDR1 and CDR2: LGHDT, YNNKEL (reference sequence). This CDR3 is CASSERGLAGEGEQYF. CDR3 DNA: TGTGCCAGCAGCGAGAGGGGACTAGCGGGAGAAGGGGAGCAGTACTTC.

The chain carries TRBV11-3 and TRBJ2-3; unclear D gene. The CDR3 sequence is 15 residues long. The V and J ends lost 6 bases and 0 bases respectively, with 13 bases between them. CDR1 is SGHNT, CDR2 YENEEA, per germline. This CDR3 is CASRTRRGSTDTQYF. The CDR3 DNA sequence: TGTGCCAGCAGGACCCGGAGAGGTAGCACAGATACGCAGTATTTT.

This clone was observed once. J is TRBJ2-1 and V is TRBV7-3, with D unclear. Germline V gene sequence: CDR1 SGHTA, CDR2 FQGTGA. V was cut by 0 bases and J by 7 bases, with 13 bases left in between. This CDR3 contains 15 residues. The CDR3 loop reads CASSLTGGEVNEQFF. The DNA for the CDR3 is TGTGCCAGCAGCTTAACGGGTGGAGAGGTGAATGAGCAGTTCTTC.

The chain combines TRBV14 with TRBJ2-1; tentative D call: TRBD2 (6 bases). The CDR3 sequence is 16 residues long. Trimming took 3 bases from V and 1 from J, leaving 13 bases between them. Per the germline V gene, CDR1 is SGHDN and CDR2 is FVKESK. The CDR3 sequence: CASSQPGVVSYNEQFF. The CDR3 bases are TGTGCCAGCAGCCAGCCGGGGGTAGTGTCCTACAATGAGCAGTTCTTC.

The genes are TRBV3-1 (or the pseudogene TRBV3-2) and TRBJ2-1; TRBD1 aligns across 10 bases. Unmatched junction bases numbered 6, after V lost 3 bases and J lost 7 bases. The CDR3 has 15 amino acids. CDR1 and CDR2 from the germline V gene are LGHDT and YNNKEL (reference sequence). CDR3: CASSQQGQGSNEQFF. The CDR3 bases are TGTGCCAGCAGCCAGCAGGGACAGGGGAGTAATGAGCAGTTCTTC.

This clone appeared a single time. The chain combines TRBV9 with TRBJ2-3; D not resolved. Trimming took off 0 bases at V and 3 bases at J, with 11 bases between the two ends. Germline-derived CDR1 and CDR2 are SGDLS and YYNGEE. The CDR3 has 15 amino acids. The CDR3 protein is CASSVGSAMTDTQYF. DNA of the CDR3: TGTGCCAGCAGCGTAGGAAGCGCCATGACAGATACGCAGTATTTT. Variable domain in full (rest from reference TRBV9 and TRBJ2-3): DSGVTQTPKHLITATGQRVTLRCSPRSGDLSVYWYQQSLDQGLQFLIQYYNGEERAKGNILERFSAQQFPDLHSELNLSSLELGDSALYFCASSVGSAMTDTQYFGPGTRLTVL.

The chain combines TRBV27 with TRBJ2-5, with 8 bases identical to TRBD2. Looked up from germline, CDR1 is MNHEY and CDR2 is SMNVEV (reference sequence). This CDR3 region has 18 residues. Trimming at V came to 5 bases and at J to 3 bases, leaving 17 bases not matched to a gene. The DNA for the CDR3 is TGTGCCAGCAGTCCCCAATCGGTTAGCGGGGTGCGAAAAGAGACCCAGTACTTC. As protein: CASSPQSVSGVRKETQYF.

The chain links TRBV7-9 to TRBJ2-7, with 8 nucleotides matching TRBD2. V gave up 5 bases and J gave up 1 base; unmatched junction bases: 4. The CDR3 sequence is 14 residues long. The V gene's germline CDR1 is SEHNR and CDR2 FQNEAQ (reference sequence). CDR3 protein: CASSPSGRSYEQYF. CDR3 DNA sequence: TGTGCCAGCAGCCCTAGCGGGCGATCCTACGAGCAGTACTTC.

The gene calls are TRBV6-5 and TRBJ2-5, with a weak D call TRBD2 (6 bases). Germline lookup yields CDR1 MNHEY and CDR2 SVGAGI. CDR3 length: 14 amino acids. Trimming removed 8 bases at V and 2 bases at J, with 15 bases between. Written as DNA, the CDR3 is TGTGCCAGCCGTCGGGGGATGGGGCAAGAGACCCAGTACTTC. Translation: CASRRGMGQETQYF.

This chain links TRBV5-5 with TRBJ1-2; perhaps TRBD1 as D (5 bases). CDR3 length: 13 amino acids. With 1 base removed from V and 8 bases from J, the gap between germline ends came to 12 bases. Germline-derived CDR1 and CDR2 are SGHKS and YYEKEE (reference sequence). CDR3 region: CASSLSGTPGYTF. CDR3 sequence (DNA): TGTGCCAGCAGCTTGAGCGGGACCCCGGGCTACACCTTC.

The rearrangement uses TRBV5-1 and TRBJ2-3, with D maybe TRBD2 (6 bases). The V and J ends lost 1 base and 5 bases respectively, with 17 bases between them. The CDR3 extends over 16 amino acids. Germline values: CDR1 SGHRS, CDR2 YFSETQ. This CDR3 is CASSLSRGNIVDTQYF. The CDR3 nucleotides read TGCGCCAGCAGCTTGAGTCGCGGGAACATTGTAGATACGCAGTATTTT. The variable domain in full, completed from reference TRBV5-1 and TRBJ2-3, reads KAGVTQTPRYLIKTRGQQVTLSCSPISGHRSVSWYQQTPGQGLQFLFEYFSETQRNKGNFPGRFSGRQFSNSRSEMNVSTLELGDSALYLCASSLSRGNIVDTQYFGPGTRLTVL.

V is TRBV29-1 and J is TRBJ1-2; TRBD1 agrees at 10 bases. CDR3 size: 14 residues. V trimming: 4 bases; J trimming: 5 bases; junction bases outside the gene matches: 7. Looked up from germline, CDR1 is SQVTM and CDR2 is ANQGSEA. The CDR3 loop is CSVALGQGPYGYTF. CDR3 sequence (DNA): TGCAGCGTTGCGTTGGGACAGGGGCCTTATGGCTACACCTTC.

A few counts support this clone. The CDR3 protein is CASSQGQLYNEQFF. CDR3 in DNA: TGTGCCAGCAGCCAAGGACAGCTTTACAATGAGCAGTTCTTC. The chain couples TRBV3-1 (or the pseudogene TRBV3-2) to TRBJ2-1, with TRBD1 as a possible D gene (5 bases). CDR1 is LGHDT and CDR2 is YNNKEL in the germline V gene (reference sequence). This CDR3 has 14 residues. Trimming cost V 1 base and J 4 bases, with 8 bases left between them.

The CDR3 region is CASGLGTSANEQYF. The CDR3 bases are TGTGCTAGTGGTTTAGGGACTAGCGCTAACGAGCAGTACTTC. The V call is TRBV12-5, the J call TRBJ2-7; 10 bases map to TRBD2. Unmatched junction bases numbered 4, after V lost 3 bases and J lost 5 bases. Germline lookup yields CDR1 LGHNT and CDR2 FRNRAP. The CDR3 covers 14 residues.

The chain carries TRBV7-9 and TRBJ2-2, with D perhaps TRBD2 (6 bases). Trimming pared 3 bases from V and 2 bases from J, leaving 13 bases between. This CDR3 has 16 amino acids. The germline V gene encodes CDR1 SEHNR and CDR2 FQNEAQ (reference sequence). CDR3 protein: CASSFWAGQNTGELFF. Written as DNA, the CDR3 is TGTGCCAGCAGCTTTTGGGCGGGGCAAAACACCGGGGAGCTGTTTTTT.

The chain links TRBV13 to TRBJ1-3, with no clear D. In germline, CDR1 is PRHDT, CDR2 FYEKMQ (reference sequence). CDR3 length equals 16 residues. The V end was cut by 1 base, the J end by 2 bases, with 12 bases between. CDR3 sequence reads: CASSLEREMAGNTIYF. In nucleotides, the CDR3 is TGTGCCAGCAGCTTAGAACGGGAAATGGCTGGAAACACCATATATTTT. Full variable domain (outside the CDR3, taken from reference TRBV13 and TRBJ1-3): AAGVIQSPRHLIKEKRETATLKCYPIPRHDTVYWYQQGPGQDPQFLISFYEKMQSDKGSIPDRFSAQQFSDYHSELNMSSLELGDSALYFCASSLEREMAGNTIYFGEGSWLTVV.

The V gene is TRBV5-4, the J gene TRBJ2-3, with D maybe TRBD2 (5 bases). The germline V and J ends were trimmed by 0 bases and 5 bases, with 13 bases remaining between them. The CDR3 spans 15 residues. The germline gives CDR1 SGHNT, CDR2 YYREEE (reference sequence). The CDR3 DNA is TGTGCCAGCAGCTTGGTTGAGGGAGAGATAGATACGCAGTATTTT. This translates into CASSLVEGEIDTQYF.

This rearrangement joins TRBV27 to TRBJ1-2; D possibly corresponds to TRBD1 (6 bases). The CDR3 is 14 amino acids. Germline loops: CDR1 MNHEY, CDR2 SMNVEV (reference sequence). V was trimmed by 4 bases and J by 4 bases, leaving 13 bases between them. The CDR3 nucleotides read TGTGCCAGCAGTTCAGAACAGGGTTTCTATGGCTACACCTTC. It is translated as CASSSEQGFYGYTF.

This chain links TRBV29-1 with TRBJ2-1; 12 bases fit TRBD2. Germline V gives CDR1 SQVTM, CDR2 ANQGSEA. The V and J ends lost 8 bases and 8 bases, in that order; junction bases with no gene match: 10. The CDR3 covers 14 residues. The CDR3 sequence is CSPRGLAGGYEQFF. In DNA form, the CDR3 reads TGCAGCCCTCGTGGGCTAGCGGGAGGGTATGAGCAGTTCTTC.

The rearrangement uses TRBV5-6 and TRBJ1-6; TRBD1 agrees at 9 bases. V was clipped by 1 base and J by 9 bases; unmatched bases: 2. CDR1 is SGHDT and CDR2 is YYEEEE in the germline V gene. CDR3 size: 14 residues. CDR3 protein: CASSLNRGRSPLHF. The CDR3 region has the DNA TGTGCCAGCAGCTTGAACAGGGGGCGTTCACCCCTCCACTTT.

The chain recombines TRBV18 with TRBJ2-7; maybe TRBD2 (5 bases). The germline V gene encodes CDR1 KGHSH and CDR2 LQKENI. V lost 3 bases and J 0 bases, leaving 12 bases between the germline ends. The CDR3 loop spans 15 amino acids. Here the CDR3 reads CASSPAGQHSYEQYF. The CDR3 coding sequence is TGTGCCAGCTCACCCGCGGGCCAACACTCCTACGAGCAGTACTTC.

The rearrangement uses TRBV7-9 and TRBJ2-7; D not resolved. CDR3 length: 14 residues. Germline V CDR1 and CDR2: SEHNR, FQNEAQ (reference sequence). Trimming cost V 5 bases and J 2 bases, with 13 bases left between them. CDR3 in DNA: TGTGCCAGCAGCCTCACGGAACAGACCTACGAGCAGTACTTC. Protein sequence: CASSLTEQTYEQYF.

This clone appeared a single time. The CDR3 DNA reads as TGTGCCAGCAGCTTGTCCGGGTTGCATGGCTACACCTTC. Translated, it gives CASSLSGLHGYTF. J is TRBJ1-2 and V is TRBV5-8; D is ambiguous. This CDR3 comprises 13 residues. The germline CDR1 and CDR2 sequences are SGHTS and YDEGEE. V was clipped by 1 base and J by 6 bases, with 10 bases between them.

As regards this clone: Other DNA sequences within the sample encode an identical CDR3. DNA of the CDR3: TGTGCCAGCAGCGTAGGTAGCGGCAGCTCCTACGAGCAGTACTTC. Amino acid sequence: CASSVGSGSSYEQYF. V gene TRBV9 combines with J gene TRBJ2-7, with D possibly being TRBD2 (6 bases). The CDR3 has 15 residues. V dropped 0 bases and J dropped 0 bases, with 10 bases sitting between them. The germline CDR1 and CDR2 sequences are SGDLS and YYNGEE.

The gene calls are TRBV6-5 and TRBJ1-1, with a tentative D call TRBD1 (5 bases). Trimming removed 7 bases from V and 1 base from J, with 13 bases in between. The CDR3 is made up of 14 amino acids. Germline lookup yields CDR1 MNHEY and CDR2 SVGAGI. In DNA form, the CDR3 reads TGTGCCAGCAAGAAGGACAACACGAACACTGAAGCTTTCTTT. The encoded protein is CASKKDNTNTEAFF.

CDR3 in amino acids: CASSSAVTGEQFF. DNA for the CDR3: TGTGCCAGCAGTTCCGCTGTGACGGGGGAGCAGTTCTTC. The V call is TRBV12-3 or TRBV12-4, the J call TRBJ2-1; perhaps TRBD2 as D (5 bases). Trimming removed 4 bases from V and 10 bases from J, with 14 bases in between. This CDR3 region has 13 residues.

The CDR3 DNA reads TGTGCCAGCAGCAAAGCAAGCTTGTCCTACAATGAGCAGTTCTTC. Its protein product is CASSKASLSYNEQFF. This rearrangement joins TRBV21-1 to TRBJ2-1; TRBD2 is taken as the D call from the table, unchecked against the DNA. TRBV21-1 is given as a pseudogene. CDR3 length: 15 residues.

The rearrangement uses TRBV19 and TRBJ2-7; 8 bases match TRBD1. Looked up from germline, CDR1 is LNHDA and CDR2 is SQIVND (reference sequence). Germline trimming cut 4 bases from V and 4 bases from J; bases unmatched to any gene: 12. This CDR3 has 16 residues. The CDR3: CASSTSSRGPLYEQYF. The CDR3 region has the DNA TGTGCCAGTAGTACCTCCTCCAGGGGGCCCTTATACGAGCAGTACTTC.